This T cell receptor (beta chain) was observed in a study of CD8 T cells in Susac syndrome. V was trimmed by 2 bases and J by 1 base, leaving 8 bases between them. The CDR3 extends over 14 amino acids. CDR1 is SQVTM and CDR2 is ANQGSEA in the germline V gene. The RNA, about 0.45 to 1 ug, was put through reverse transcription using random hexamers. TCRdb ran MiXCR on the immunoSEQ multiplex PCR reads and lists one entry per CDR3 protein. The sample yields about 210,000 distinct CDR3 sequences, nearly 97% seen once. CD8+ and CD4+ T cells from blood underwent TCR beta sequencing. The chain carries TRBV29-1 and TRBJ2-2; D might be TRBD1 (5 bases). The sequence derives from a human donor with multiple sclerosis. The sample was CD4+ T cells from PBMCs. The CDR3 loop is CSVERTQNTGELFF. As DNA, the CDR3 is TGCAGCGTTGAAAGGACACAGAACACCGGGGAGCTGTTTTTT.